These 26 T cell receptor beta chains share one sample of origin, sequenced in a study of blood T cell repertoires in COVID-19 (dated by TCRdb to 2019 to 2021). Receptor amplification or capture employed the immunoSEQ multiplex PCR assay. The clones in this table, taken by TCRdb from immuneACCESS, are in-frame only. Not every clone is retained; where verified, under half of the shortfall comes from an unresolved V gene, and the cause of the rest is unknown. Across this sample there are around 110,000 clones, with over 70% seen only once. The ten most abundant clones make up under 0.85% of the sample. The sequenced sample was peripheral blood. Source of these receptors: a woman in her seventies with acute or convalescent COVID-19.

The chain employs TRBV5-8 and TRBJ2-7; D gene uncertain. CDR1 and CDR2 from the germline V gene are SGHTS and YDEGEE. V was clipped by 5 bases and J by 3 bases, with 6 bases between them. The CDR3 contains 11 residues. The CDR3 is CASSPLYEQYF. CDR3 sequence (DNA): TGTGCCAGCAGTCCTCTCTACGAGCAGTACTTC. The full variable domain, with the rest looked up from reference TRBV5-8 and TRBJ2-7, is EAGVTQSPTHLIKTRGQQATLRCSPISGHTSVYWYQQALGLGLQFLLWYDEGEERNRGNFPPRFSGRQFPNYSSELNVNALELEDSALYLCASSPLYEQYFGPGTRLTVT.

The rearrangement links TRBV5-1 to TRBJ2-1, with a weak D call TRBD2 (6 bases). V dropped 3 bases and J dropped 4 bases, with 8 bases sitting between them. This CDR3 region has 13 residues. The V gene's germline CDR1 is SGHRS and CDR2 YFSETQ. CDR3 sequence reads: CASSYGGYNEQFF. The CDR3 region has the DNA TGCGCCAGCAGCTACGGGGGTTACAATGAGCAGTTCTTC. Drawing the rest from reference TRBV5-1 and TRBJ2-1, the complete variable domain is KAGVTQTPRYLIKTRGQQVTLSCSPISGHRSVSWYQQTPGQGLQFLFEYFSETQRNKGNFPGRFSGRQFSNSRSEMNVSTLELGDSALYLCASSYGGYNEQFFGPGTRLTVL.

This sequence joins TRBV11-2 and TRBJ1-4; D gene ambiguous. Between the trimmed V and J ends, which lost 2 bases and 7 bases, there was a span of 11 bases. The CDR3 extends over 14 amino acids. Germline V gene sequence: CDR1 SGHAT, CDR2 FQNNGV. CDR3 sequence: CASSLTLRGEKLFF. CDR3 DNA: TGTGCCAGCAGCTTAACCCTACGAGGTGAAAAACTGTTTTTT.

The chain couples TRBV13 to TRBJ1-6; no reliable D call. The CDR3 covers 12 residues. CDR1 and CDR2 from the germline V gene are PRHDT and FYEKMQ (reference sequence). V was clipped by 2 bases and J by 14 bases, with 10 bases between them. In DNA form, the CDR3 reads TGTGCCAGCAGCTTAAGCCCCGGGGCCCTCCACTTT. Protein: CASSLSPGALHF.

The chain's CDR3 is CASSLTSGDTDTQYF. As DNA, the CDR3 is TGTGCCAGCAGCCTGACTAGCGGGGACACAGATACGCAGTATTTT. The V call is TRBV4-2, the J call TRBJ2-3, with TRBD2 identical over 11 bases. The V gene end was trimmed by 4 bases and the J gene end by 2 bases; junction bases not matched to a gene: 2. The V gene's germline CDR1 is LGHNA and CDR2 YNFKEQ. The CDR3 has 15 amino acids.

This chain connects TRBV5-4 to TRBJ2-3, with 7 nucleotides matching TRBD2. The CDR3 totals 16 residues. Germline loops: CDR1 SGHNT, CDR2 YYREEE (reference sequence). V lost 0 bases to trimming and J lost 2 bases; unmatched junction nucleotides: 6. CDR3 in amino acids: CASSLAWRGSTDTQYF. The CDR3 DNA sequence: TGTGCCAGCAGCTTGGCCTGGCGGGGGTCCACAGATACGCAGTATTTT. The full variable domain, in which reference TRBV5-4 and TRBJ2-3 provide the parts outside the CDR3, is ETGVTQSPTHLIKTRGQQVTLRCSSQSGHNTVSWYQQALGQGPQFIFQYYREEENGRGNFPPRFSGLQFPNYSSELNVNALELDDSALYLCASSLAWRGSTDTQYFGPGTRLTVL.

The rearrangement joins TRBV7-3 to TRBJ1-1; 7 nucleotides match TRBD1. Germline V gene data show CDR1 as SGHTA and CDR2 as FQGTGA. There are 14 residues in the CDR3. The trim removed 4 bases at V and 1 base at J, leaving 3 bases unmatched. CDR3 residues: CASSSQGQNTEAFF. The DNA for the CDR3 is TGTGCCAGCAGCTCACAGGGGCAGAACACTGAAGCTTTCTTT.

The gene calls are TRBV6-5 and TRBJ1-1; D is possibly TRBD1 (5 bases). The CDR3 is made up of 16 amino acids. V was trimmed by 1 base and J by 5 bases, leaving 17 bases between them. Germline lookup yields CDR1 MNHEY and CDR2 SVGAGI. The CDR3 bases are TGTGCCAGCAGTTACTTGGCAGGGTCGAGTAGGACTGAAGCTTTCTTT. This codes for CASSYLAGSSRTEAFF.

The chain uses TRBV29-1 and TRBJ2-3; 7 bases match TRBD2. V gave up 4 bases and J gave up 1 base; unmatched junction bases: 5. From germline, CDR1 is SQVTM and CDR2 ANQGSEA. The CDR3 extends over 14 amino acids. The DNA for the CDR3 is TGCAGCGTTGGCCAAGCGGGGCGCACAGATACGCAGTATTTT. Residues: CSVGQAGRTDTQYF.

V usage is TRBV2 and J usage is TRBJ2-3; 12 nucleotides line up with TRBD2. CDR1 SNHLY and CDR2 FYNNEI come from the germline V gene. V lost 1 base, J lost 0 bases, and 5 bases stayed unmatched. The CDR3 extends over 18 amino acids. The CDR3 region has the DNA TGTGCCAGCAGTGAAGGGCTAGCGGGAGGGCCCAGCACAGATACGCAGTATTTT. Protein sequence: CASSEGLAGGPSTDTQYF. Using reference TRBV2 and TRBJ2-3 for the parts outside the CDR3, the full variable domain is EPEVTQTPSHQVTQMGQEVILRCVPISNHLYFYWYRQILGQKVEFLVSFYNNEISEKSEIFDDQFSVERPDGSNFTLKIRSTKLEDSAMYFCASSEGLAGGPSTDTQYFGPGTRLTVL.

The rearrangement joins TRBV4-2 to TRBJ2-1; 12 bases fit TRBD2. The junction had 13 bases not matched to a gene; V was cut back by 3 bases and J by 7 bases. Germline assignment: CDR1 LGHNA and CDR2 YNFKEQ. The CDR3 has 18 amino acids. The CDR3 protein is CASSHPGLAGTRGNEQFF. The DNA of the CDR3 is TGTGCCAGCAGCCATCCCGGACTAGCGGGAACAAGGGGGAATGAGCAGTTCTTC.

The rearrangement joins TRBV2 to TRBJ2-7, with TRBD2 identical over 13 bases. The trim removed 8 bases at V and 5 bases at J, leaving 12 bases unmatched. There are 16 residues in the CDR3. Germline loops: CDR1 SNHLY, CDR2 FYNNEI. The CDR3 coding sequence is TGTGCCAGCGGCGGGATGATGACTAGCGGGGGGAACGAGCAGTACTTC. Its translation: CASGGMMTSGGNEQYF. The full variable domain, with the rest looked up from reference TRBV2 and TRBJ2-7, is EPEVTQTPSHQVTQMGQEVILRCVPISNHLYFYWYRQILGQKVEFLVSFYNNEISEKSEIFDDQFSVERPDGSNFTLKIRSTKLEDSAMYFCASGGMMTSGGNEQYFGPGTRLTVT.

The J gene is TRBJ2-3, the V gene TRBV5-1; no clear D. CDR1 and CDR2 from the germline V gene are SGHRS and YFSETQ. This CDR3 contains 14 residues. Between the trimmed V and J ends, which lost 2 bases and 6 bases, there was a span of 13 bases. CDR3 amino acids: CASSLAPTRDTQYF. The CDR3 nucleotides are TGCGCCAGCAGCTTAGCTCCGACCAGGGATACGCAGTATTTT.

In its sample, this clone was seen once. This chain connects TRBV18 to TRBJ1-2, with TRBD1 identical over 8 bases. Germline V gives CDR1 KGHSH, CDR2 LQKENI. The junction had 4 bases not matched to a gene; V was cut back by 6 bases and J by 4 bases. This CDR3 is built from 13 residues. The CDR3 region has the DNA TGTGCCAGCTCTCCGGACAGGGCCTATGGCTACACCTTC. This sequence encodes CASSPDRAYGYTF. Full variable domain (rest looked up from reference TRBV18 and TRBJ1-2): NAGVMQNPRHLVRRRGQEARLRCSPMKGHSHVYWYRQLPEEGLKFMVYLQKENIIDESGMPKERFSAEFPKEGPSILRIQQVVRGDSAAYFCASSPDRAYGYTFGSGTRLTVV.

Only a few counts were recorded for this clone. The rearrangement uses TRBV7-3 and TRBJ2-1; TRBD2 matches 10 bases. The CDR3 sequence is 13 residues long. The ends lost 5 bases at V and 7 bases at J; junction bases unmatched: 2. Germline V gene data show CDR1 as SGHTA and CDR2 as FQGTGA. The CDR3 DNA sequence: TGTGCCAGCAGCGGTAGCGGGGGGAATGAGCAGTTCTTC. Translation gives CASSGSGGNEQFF. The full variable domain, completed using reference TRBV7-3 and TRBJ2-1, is GAGVSQTPSNKVTEKGKYVELRCDPISGHTALYWYRQSLGQGPEFLIYFQGTGAADDSGLPNDRFFAVRPEGSVSTLKIQRTERGDSAVYLCASSGSGGNEQFFGPGTRLTVL.

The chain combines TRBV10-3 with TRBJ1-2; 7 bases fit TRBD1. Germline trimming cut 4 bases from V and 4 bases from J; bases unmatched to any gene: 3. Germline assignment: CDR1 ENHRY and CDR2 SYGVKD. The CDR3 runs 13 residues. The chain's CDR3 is CAISAEGAYGYTF. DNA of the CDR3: TGTGCCATCAGTGCGGAGGGGGCCTATGGCTACACCTTC.

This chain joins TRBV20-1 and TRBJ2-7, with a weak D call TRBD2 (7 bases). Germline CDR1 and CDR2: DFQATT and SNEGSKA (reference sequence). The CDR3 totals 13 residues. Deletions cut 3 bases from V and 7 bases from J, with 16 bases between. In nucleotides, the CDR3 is TGCAGTGCTAGTTGGGGAGGGGGTCGAGAGCAGTACTTC. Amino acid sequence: CSASWGGGREQYF.

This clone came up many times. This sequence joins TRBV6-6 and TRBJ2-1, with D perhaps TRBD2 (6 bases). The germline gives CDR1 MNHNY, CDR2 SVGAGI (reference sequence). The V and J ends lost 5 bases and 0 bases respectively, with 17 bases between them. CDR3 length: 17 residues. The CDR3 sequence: CASSRLTGVSSYNEQFF. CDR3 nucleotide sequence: TGTGCCAGCAGTCGGCTTACGGGGGTGAGCTCCTACAATGAGCAGTTCTTC.

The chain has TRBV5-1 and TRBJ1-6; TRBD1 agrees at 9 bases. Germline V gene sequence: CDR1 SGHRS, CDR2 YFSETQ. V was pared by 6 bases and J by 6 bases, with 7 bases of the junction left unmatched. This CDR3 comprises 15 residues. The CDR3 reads CASNTGGRTNSPLHF. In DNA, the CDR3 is TGCGCCAGCAACACAGGGGGCAGGACTAATTCACCCCTCCACTTT.

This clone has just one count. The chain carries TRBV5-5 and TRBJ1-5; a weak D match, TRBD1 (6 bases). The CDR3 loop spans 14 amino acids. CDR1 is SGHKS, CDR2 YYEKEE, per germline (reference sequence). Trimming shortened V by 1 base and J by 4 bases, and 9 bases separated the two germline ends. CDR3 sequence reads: CASSLKQGNQPQHF. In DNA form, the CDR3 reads TGTGCCAGCAGCTTGAAACAGGGAAATCAGCCCCAGCATTTT. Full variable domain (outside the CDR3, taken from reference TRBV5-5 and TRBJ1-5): DAGVTQSPTHLIKTRGQQVTLRCSPISGHKSVSWYQQVLGQGPQFIFQYYEKEERGRGNFPDRFSARQFPNYSSELNVNALLLGDSALYLCASSLKQGNQPQHFGDGTRLSIL.

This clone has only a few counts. The CDR3 DNA follows: TGTGCCAGCAGCTTATTCCCAACTAGCGGGAGTGGCACAGATACGCAGTATTTT. This codes for CASSLFPTSGSGTDTQYF. This chain connects TRBV7-6 to TRBJ2-3; 11 bases agree with TRBD2. Germline CDR1 is SGHVS and CDR2 is FNYEAQ. V lost 2 bases and J lost 1; bases outside the gene matches: 8. The CDR3 contains 18 residues.

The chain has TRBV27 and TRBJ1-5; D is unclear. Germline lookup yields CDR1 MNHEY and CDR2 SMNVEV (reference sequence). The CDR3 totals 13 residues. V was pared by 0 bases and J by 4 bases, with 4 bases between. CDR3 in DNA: TGTGCCAGCAGTTTATCGACTAATCAGCCCCAGCATTTT. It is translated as CASSLSTNQPQHF.

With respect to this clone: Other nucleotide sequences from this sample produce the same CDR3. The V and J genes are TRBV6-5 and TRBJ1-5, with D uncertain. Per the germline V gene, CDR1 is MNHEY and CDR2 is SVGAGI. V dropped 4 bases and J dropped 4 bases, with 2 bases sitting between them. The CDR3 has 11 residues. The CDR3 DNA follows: TGTGCCAGCAGTTCAAATCAGCCCCAGCATTTT. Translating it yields CASSSNQPQHF.

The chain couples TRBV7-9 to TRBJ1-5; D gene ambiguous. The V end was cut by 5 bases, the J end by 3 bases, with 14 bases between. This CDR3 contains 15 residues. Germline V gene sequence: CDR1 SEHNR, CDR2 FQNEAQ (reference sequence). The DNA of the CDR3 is TGTGCCAGCAGCAGAAGTCTAGGATTCAATCAGCCCCAGCATTTT. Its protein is CASSRSLGFNQPQHF.

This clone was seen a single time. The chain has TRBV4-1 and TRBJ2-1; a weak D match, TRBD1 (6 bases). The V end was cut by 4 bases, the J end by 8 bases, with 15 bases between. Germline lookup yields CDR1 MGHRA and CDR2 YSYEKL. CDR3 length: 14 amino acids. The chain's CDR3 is CASSRQTEGDEQFF. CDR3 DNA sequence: TGCGCCAGCAGCCGCCAGACTGAGGGGGATGAGCAGTTCTTC.

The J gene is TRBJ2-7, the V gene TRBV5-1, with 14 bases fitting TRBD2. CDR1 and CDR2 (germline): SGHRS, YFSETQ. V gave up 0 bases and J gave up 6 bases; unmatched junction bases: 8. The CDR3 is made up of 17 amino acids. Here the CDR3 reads CASSLGSPGLAGAEQYF. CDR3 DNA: TGCGCCAGCAGCTTGGGGTCCCCGGGACTAGCGGGAGCCGAGCAGTACTTC. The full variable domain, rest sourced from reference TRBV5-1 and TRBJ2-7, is KAGVTQTPRYLIKTRGQQVTLSCSPISGHRSVSWYQQTPGQGLQFLFEYFSETQRNKGNFPGRFSGRQFSNSRSEMNVSTLELGDSALYLCASSLGSPGLAGAEQYFGPGTRLTVT.